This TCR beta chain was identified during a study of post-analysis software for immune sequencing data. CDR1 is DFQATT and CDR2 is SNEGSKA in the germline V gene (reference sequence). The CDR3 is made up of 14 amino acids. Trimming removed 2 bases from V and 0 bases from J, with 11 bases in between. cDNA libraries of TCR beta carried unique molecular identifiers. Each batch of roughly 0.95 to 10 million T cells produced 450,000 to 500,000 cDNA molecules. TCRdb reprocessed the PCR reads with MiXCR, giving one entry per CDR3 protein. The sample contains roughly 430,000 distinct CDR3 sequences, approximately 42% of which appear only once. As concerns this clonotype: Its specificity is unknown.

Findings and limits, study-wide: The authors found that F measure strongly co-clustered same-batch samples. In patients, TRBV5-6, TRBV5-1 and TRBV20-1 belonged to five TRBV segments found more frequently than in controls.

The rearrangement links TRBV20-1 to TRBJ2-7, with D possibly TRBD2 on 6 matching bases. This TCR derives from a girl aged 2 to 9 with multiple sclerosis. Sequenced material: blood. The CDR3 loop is CSARLAFDSYEQYF. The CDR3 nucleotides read TGCAGTGCTAGACTAGCGTTTGACTCCTACGAGCAGTACTTC.